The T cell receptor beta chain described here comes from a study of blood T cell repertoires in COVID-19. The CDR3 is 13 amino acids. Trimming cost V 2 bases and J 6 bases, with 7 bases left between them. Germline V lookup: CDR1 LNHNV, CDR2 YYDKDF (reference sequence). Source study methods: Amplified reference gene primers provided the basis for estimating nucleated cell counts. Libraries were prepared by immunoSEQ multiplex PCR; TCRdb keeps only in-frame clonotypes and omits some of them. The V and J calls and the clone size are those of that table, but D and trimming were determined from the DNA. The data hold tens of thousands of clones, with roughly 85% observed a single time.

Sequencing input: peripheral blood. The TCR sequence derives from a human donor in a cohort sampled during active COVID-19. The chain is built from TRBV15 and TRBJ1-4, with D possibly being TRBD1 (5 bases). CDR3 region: CATSRPGYEKLFF. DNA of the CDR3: TGTGCCACCAGCAGACCAGGGTATGAAAAACTGTTTTTT.